What follows are 9 T cell receptor beta chains derived from one specimen sequenced in a study of T cell changes during pregnancy in multiple sclerosis. Profiled with immunoSEQ multiplex PCR; TCRdb holds only in-frame clones, not every one. The sample yields 60,000 to 70,000 clones, roughly 89% seen once. Sequencing used peripheral blood, obtained in the third trimester of pregnancy. The receptors here all came from a female donor in good health, enrolled as a control in a pregnancy study.

The genes are TRBV6-6 and TRBJ1-3; D is ambiguous. This CDR3 spans 11 amino acids. Trimming removed 4 bases at V and 8 bases at J, with 6 bases between. Germline lookup yields CDR1 MNHNY and CDR2 SVGAGI (reference sequence). CDR3 nucleotides: TGTGCCAGCAGTTCTCGTGACACCATATATTTT. It is translated as CASSSRDTIYF.

The V gene is TRBV2, the J gene TRBJ2-1; TRBD1 matches at 8 bases. This CDR3 has 18 amino acids. Germline values: CDR1 SNHLY, CDR2 FYNNEI. V lost 3 bases to trimming and J lost 8 bases; unmatched junction nucleotides: 18. The CDR3 DNA follows: TGTGCCAGCAGTGATGAATTTTCGAGGACAGGGTCTGACCATGAGCAGTTCTTC. Its translation: CASSDEFSRTGSDHEQFF.

The chain is built from TRBV18 and TRBJ1-1; the D gene is possibly TRBD1 (6 bases). The CDR3 covers 15 residues. V lost 1 base and J 5 bases, leaving 14 bases between the germline ends. Germline V gene lookup returns CDR1 KGHSH and CDR2 LQKENI. This CDR3 reads CASSPLRGAETEAFF. The CDR3 nucleotides are TGTGCCAGCTCACCACTCAGGGGCGCGGAGACTGAAGCTTTCTTT. The full variable domain, with the rest looked up from reference TRBV18 and TRBJ1-1, is NAGVMQNPRHLVRRRGQEARLRCSPMKGHSHVYWYRQLPEEGLKFMVYLQKENIIDESGMPKERFSAEFPKEGPSILRIQQVVRGDSAAYFCASSPLRGAETEAFFGQGTRLTVV.

The chain uses TRBV5-4 and TRBJ1-1, with TRBD1 matching over 9 bases. There are 16 residues in the CDR3. The V and J ends lost 3 bases and 1 base, in that order; junction bases with no gene match: 7. Germline assignment: CDR1 SGHNT and CDR2 YYREEE (reference sequence). CDR3 in amino acids: CASSWGQGRGNTEAFF. CDR3 DNA sequence: TGTGCCAGCAGCTGGGGACAGGGACGGGGGAACACTGAAGCTTTCTTT.

The chain uses TRBV5-1 and TRBJ2-3; TRBD1 might be the D (5 bases). There are 14 residues in the CDR3. V shed 5 bases and J shed 0 bases, with 10 bases lying between them. Looked up from germline, CDR1 is SGHRS and CDR2 is YFSETQ. The CDR3 DNA follows: TGCGCCAGCAGACCGGACACGAGCACAGATACGCAGTATTTT. It encodes CASRPDTSTDTQYF.

This clone was counted between two and nine times. This chain uses TRBV6-1 with TRBJ1-2; the D gene is possibly TRBD1 (6 bases). CDR1 is MNHNS and CDR2 is SASEGT in the germline V gene. V was shortened by 4 bases and J by 1 base, with 10 bases between the two germline ends. The CDR3 spans 14 residues. Here the CDR3 reads CASSATDSNYGYTF. CDR3 in DNA: TGTGCCAGCAGTGCAACGGACAGTAACTATGGCTACACCTTC.

The CDR3, as DNA: TGTGCCAGCAGCCCAGGGGAAGAGACCCAGTACTTC. Encoded protein: CASSPGEETQYF. This sequence joins TRBV11-2 and TRBJ2-5; D might be TRBD1 (6 bases). Germline values: CDR1 SGHAT, CDR2 FQNNGV. There are 12 residues in the CDR3. Trimming pared 5 bases from V and 3 bases from J, leaving 7 bases between.

This chain uses TRBV25-1 with TRBJ2-5; TRBD2 might be the D (5 bases). Germline CDR1 and CDR2: MGHDK and SYGVNS. Trimming pared 0 bases from V and 5 bases from J, leaving 16 bases between. This CDR3 has 16 amino acids. CDR3 region: CASSEYRRGLEETQYF. The CDR3 DNA is TGTGCCAGCAGTGAATATCGGCGAGGGTTGGAGGAGACCCAGTACTTC.

CDR3 DNA: TGCGCCAGCAGCCAAGTGCTAGCGGGAGTAGCCAAAAACATTCAGTACTTC. Translated, it gives CASSQVLAGVAKNIQYF. The chain links TRBV4-1 to TRBJ2-4; 10 positions agree with TRBD2. Germline CDR1 and CDR2: MGHRA and YSYEKL. V trimming: 1 base; J trimming: 0 bases; junction bases outside the gene matches: 3. CDR3 length: 17 residues.